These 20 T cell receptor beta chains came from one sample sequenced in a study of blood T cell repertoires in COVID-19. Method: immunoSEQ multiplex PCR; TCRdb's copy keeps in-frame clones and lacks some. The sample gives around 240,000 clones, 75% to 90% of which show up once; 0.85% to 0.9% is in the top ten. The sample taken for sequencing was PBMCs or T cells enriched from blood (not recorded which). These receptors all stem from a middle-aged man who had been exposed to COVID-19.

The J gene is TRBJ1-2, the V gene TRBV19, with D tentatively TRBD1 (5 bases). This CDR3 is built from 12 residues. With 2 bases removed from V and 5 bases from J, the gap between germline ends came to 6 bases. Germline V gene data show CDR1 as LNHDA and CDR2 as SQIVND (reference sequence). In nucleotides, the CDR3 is TGTGCCAGTAGTATACGACAGTATGGCTACACCTTC. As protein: CASSIRQYGYTF. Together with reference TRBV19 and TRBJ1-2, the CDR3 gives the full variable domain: DGGITQSPKYLFRKEGQNVTLSCEQNLNHDAMYWYRQDPGQGLRLIYYSQIVNDFQKGDIAEGYSVSREKKESFPLTVTSAQKNPTAFYLCASSIRQYGYTFGSGTRLTVV.

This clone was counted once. CDR3: CASSRTFFTGITGELFF. The CDR3 DNA reads as TGTGCCAGCAGCCGCACCTTCTTTACAGGGATCACCGGGGAGCTGTTTTTT. The rearrangement links TRBV2 to TRBJ2-2, with a weak D call TRBD1 (6 bases). The germline V and J ends were trimmed by 6 bases and 4 bases, with 21 bases remaining between them. This CDR3 spans 17 amino acids. Germline CDR1 is SNHLY and CDR2 is FYNNEI.

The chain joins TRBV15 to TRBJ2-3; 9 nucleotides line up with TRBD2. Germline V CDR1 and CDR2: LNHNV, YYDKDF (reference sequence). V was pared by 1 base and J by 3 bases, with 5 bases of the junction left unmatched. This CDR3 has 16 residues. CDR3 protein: CATSRVSGRRTDTQYF. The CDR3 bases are TGTGCCACCAGCAGAGTTAGCGGGAGAAGGACAGATACGCAGTATTTT.

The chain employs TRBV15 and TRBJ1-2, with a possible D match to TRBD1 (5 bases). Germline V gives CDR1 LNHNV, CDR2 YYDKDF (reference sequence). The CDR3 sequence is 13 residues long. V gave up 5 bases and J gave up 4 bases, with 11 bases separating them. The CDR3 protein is CATSPGVRYGYTF. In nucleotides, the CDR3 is TGTGCCACCAGCCCGGGGGTTCGCTATGGCTACACCTTC. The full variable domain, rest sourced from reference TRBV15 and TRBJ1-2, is DAMVIQNPRYQVTQFGKPVTLSCSQTLNHNVMYWYQQKSSQAPKLLFHYYDKDFNNEADTPDNFQSRRPNTSFCFLDIRSPGLGDTAMYLCATSPGVRYGYTFGSGTRLTVV.

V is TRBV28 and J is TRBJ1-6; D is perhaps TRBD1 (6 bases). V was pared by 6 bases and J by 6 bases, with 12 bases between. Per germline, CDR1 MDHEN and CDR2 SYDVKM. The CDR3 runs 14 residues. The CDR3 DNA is TGTGCCAGCAGAGTGCAGGGGCCTAATTCACCCCTCCACTTT. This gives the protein CASRVQGPNSPLHF.

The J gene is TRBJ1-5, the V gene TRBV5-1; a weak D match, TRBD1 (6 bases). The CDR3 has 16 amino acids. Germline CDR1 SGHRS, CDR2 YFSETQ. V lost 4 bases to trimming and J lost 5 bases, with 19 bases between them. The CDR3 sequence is CASSPGRGAHHQPQHF. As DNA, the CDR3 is TGCGCCAGCAGCCCTGGGCGGGGGGCCCATCATCAGCCCCAGCATTTT.

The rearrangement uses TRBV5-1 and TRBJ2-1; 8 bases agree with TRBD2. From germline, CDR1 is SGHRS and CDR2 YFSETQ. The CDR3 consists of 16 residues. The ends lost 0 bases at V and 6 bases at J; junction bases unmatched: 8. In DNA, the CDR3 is TGCGCCAGCAGCTTGGCCGGGATAGCGGGGATCAATGAGCAGTTCTTC. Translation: CASSLAGIAGINEQFF. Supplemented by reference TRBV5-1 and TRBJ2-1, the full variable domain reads KAGVTQTPRYLIKTRGQQVTLSCSPISGHRSVSWYQQTPGQGLQFLFEYFSETQRNKGNFPGRFSGRQFSNSRSEMNVSTLELGDSALYLCASSLAGIAGINEQFFGPGTRLTVL.

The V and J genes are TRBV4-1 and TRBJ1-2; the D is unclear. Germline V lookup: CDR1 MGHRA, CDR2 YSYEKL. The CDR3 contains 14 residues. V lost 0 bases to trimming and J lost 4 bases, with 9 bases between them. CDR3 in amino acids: CASSQEIDTYGYTF. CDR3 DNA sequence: TGCGCCAGCAGCCAAGAGATCGACACCTATGGCTACACCTTC.

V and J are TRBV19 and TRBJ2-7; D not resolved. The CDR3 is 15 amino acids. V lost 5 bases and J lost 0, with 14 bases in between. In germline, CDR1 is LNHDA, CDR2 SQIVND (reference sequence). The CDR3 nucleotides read TGTGCCAGTAGTTGCGCCGACCGGAGCTCCTACGAGCAGTACGTC. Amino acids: CASSCADRSSYEQYV.

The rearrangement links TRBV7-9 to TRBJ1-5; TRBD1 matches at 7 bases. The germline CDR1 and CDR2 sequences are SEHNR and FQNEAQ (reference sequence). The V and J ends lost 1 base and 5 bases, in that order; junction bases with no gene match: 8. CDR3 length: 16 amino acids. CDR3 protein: CASSLDFTGADQPQHF. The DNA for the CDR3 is TGTGCCAGCAGCTTAGATTTCACAGGGGCGGATCAGCCCCAGCATTTT.

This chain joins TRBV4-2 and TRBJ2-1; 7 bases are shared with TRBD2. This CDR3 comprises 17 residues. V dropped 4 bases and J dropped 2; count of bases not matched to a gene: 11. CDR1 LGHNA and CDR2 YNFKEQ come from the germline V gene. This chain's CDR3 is CASSRSGAGAPYNEQFF. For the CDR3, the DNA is TGTGCCAGCAGCCGCTCGGGTGCGGGAGCCCCCTACAATGAGCAGTTCTTC.

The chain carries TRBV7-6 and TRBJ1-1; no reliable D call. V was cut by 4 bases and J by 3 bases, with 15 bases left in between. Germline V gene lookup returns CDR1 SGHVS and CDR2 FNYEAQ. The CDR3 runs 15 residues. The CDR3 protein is CASSSRPFRDTEAFF. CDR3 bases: TGTGCCAGCAGCTCCCGTCCCTTCCGGGACACTGAAGCTTTCTTT. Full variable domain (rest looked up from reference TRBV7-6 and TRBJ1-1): GAGVSQSPRYKVTKRGQDVALRCDPISGHVSLYWYRQALGQGPEFLTYFNYEAQQDKSGLPNDRFSAERPEGSISTLTIQRTEQRDSAMYRCASSSRPFRDTEAFFGQGTRLTVV.

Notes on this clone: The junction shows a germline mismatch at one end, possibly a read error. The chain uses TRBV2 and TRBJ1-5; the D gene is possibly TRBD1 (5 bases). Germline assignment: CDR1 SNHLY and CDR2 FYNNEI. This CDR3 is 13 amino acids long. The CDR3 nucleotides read TGTGCCAGCACTGAATCGACCAAGGACATTTCTCATTTT. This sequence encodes CASTESTKDISHF. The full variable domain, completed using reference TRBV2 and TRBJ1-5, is EPEVTQTPSHQVTQMGQEVILRCVPISNHLYFYWYRQILGQKVEFLVSFYNNEISEKSEIFDDQFSVERPDGSNFTLKIRSTKLEDSAMYFCASTESTKDISHFGDGTRLSIL.

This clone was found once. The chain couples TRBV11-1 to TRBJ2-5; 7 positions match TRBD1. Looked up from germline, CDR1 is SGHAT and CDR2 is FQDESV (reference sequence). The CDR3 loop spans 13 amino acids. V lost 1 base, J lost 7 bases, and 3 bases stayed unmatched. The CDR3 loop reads CASSLEGAGTQYF. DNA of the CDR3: TGTGCCAGCAGCTTAGAGGGGGCAGGGACCCAGTACTTC.

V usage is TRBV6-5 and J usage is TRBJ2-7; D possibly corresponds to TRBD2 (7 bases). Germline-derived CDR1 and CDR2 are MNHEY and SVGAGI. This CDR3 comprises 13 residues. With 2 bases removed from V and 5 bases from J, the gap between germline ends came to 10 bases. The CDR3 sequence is CASSYRGGNEQYV. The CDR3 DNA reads TGTGCCAGCAGTTACAGGGGGGGGAACGAGCAGTACGTC.

DNA of the CDR3: TGCGCCAGCAGCTTGGCCTACCAGGGTTCTGGCACTGAAGCTTTCTTT. Protein product: CASSLAYQGSGTEAFF. The chain recombines TRBV5-1 with TRBJ1-1, with D possibly matching TRBD1 (5 bases). Germline V gene sequence: CDR1 SGHRS, CDR2 YFSETQ. Trimming stripped 0 bases from V and 4 bases from J, with 16 bases between. CDR3 length equals 16 residues.

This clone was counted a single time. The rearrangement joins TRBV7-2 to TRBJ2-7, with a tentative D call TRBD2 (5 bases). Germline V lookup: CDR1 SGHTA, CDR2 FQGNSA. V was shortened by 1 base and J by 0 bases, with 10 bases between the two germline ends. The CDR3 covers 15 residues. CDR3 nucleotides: TGTGCCAGCAGCTTAGTTTTGGGGAGCTCCTACGAGCAGTACTTC. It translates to CASSLVLGSSYEQYF.

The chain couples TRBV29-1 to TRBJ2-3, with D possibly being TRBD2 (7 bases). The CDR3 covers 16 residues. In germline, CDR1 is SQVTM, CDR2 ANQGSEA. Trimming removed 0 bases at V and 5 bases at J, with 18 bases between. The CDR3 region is CSVEDREGGQLDTQYF. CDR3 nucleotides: TGCAGCGTTGAAGATCGAGAGGGGGGGCAGTTAGATACGCAGTATTTT.

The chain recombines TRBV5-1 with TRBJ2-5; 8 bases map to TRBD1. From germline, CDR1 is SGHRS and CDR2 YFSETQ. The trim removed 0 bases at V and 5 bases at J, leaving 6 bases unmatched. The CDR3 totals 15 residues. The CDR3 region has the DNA TGCGCCAGCAGCTTGGGTCAGGGGGCGTTGGAGACCCAGTACTTC. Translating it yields CASSLGQGALETQYF.

The CDR3 spells CAGWGQNYGYTF. The CDR3 region has the DNA TGTGCCGGATGGGGGCAAAACTATGGCTACACCTTC. V is TRBV28 and J is TRBJ1-2, with a possible D match to TRBD1 (6 bases). The CDR3 length is 12 residues. CDR1 is MDHEN and CDR2 is SYDVKM in the germline V gene. V shed 11 bases and J shed 2 bases, with 12 bases lying between them.